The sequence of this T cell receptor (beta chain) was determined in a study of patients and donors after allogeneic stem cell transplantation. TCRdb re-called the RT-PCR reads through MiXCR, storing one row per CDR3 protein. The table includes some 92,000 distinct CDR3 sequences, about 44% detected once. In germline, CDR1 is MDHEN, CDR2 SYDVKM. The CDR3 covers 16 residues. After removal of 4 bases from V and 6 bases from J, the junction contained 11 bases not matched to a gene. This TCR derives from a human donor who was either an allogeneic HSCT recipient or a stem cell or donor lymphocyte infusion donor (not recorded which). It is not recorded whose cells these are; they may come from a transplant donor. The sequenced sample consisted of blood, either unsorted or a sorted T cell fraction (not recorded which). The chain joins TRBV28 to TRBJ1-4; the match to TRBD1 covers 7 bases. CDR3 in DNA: TGTGCCAGCAGTTATCGCTACAGGGGTCTCTATGAAAAACTGTTTTTT. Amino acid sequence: CASSYRYRGLYEKLFF. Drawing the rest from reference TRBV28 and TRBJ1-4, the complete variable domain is DVKVTQSSRYLVKRTGEKVFLECVQDMDHENMFWYRQDPGLGLRLIYFSYDVKMKEKGDIPEGYSVSREKKERFSLILESASTNQTSMYLCASSYRYRGLYEKLFFGSGTQLSVL.